The 20 T cell receptor beta chains in this list originate from one sample, sequenced in a study of identical twins. MiXCR was run by TCRdb on the 5' RACE reads, yielding one entry per CDR3 protein. This sample has some 630,000 distinct CDR3 sequences, with around 7.5% found just once. This sample also belongs to another study, concerning yellow fever vaccine responses in identical twins.

Sequenced input: PBMCs. These receptors were obtained from a young woman in good health.

This clonotype has more than one count but fewer than ten. The chain couples TRBV20-1 to TRBJ2-2; D uncertain. Trimming pared 3 bases from V and 5 bases from J, leaving 13 bases between. Germline CDR1 reads DFQATT; CDR2 reads SNEGSKA (reference sequence). The CDR3 extends over 14 amino acids. In DNA form, the CDR3 reads TGCAGTGCTAGTGCGAGCCTAGGGACCGGGGAGCTGTTTTTT. It yields the protein CSASASLGTGELFF.

This clonotype has more than one count but fewer than ten. This sequence joins TRBV7-2 and TRBJ1-2, with D hard to call. CDR3 length equals 14 residues. Trimming cost V 5 bases and J 2 bases, with 12 bases left between them. The germline CDR1 and CDR2 sequences are SGHTA and FQGNSA. The CDR3 nucleotides read TGTGCCAGCAGCCTACCGGGTGTAAACTATGGCTACACCTTC. This gives the protein CASSLPGVNYGYTF. The full variable domain, with the rest looked up from reference TRBV7-2 and TRBJ1-2, is GAGVSQSPSNKVTEKGKDVELRCDPISGHTALYWYRQSLGQGLEFLIYFQGNSAPDKSGLPSDRFSAERTGGSVSTLTIQRTQQEDSAVYLCASSLPGVNYGYTFGSGTRLTVV.

This clonotype was detected only a few times. This chain links TRBV20-1 with TRBJ2-3, with TRBD2 as a possible D gene (6 bases). The CDR3 contains 14 residues. CDR1 DFQATT and CDR2 SNEGSKA come from the germline V gene (reference sequence). Trimming took 0 bases from V and 4 from J, leaving 11 bases between them. The chain's CDR3 is CSAREREYSDTQYF. Here the CDR3 DNA reads TGCAGTGCTAGAGAACGGGAGTACTCAGATACGCAGTATTTT.

The chain combines TRBV13 with TRBJ2-7; 8 bases are shared with TRBD1. Germline V CDR1 and CDR2: PRHDT, FYEKMQ (reference sequence). This CDR3 comprises 18 residues. The J segment lost 2 bases and the V segment lost 3 bases, leaving 15 bases of the junction unmatched. The CDR3 protein is CASSLLGLRRDRTYEQYF. The CDR3 bases are TGTGCCAGCAGCTTGTTAGGACTGCGGCGGGACAGGACCTACGAGCAGTACTTC.

The chain joins TRBV5-1 to TRBJ2-3; 7 positions match TRBD1. The CDR3 has 14 amino acids. V trimming: 4 bases; J trimming: 3 bases; junction bases outside the gene matches: 5. CDR1 and CDR2 from the germline V gene are SGHRS and YFSETQ. CDR3 nucleotide sequence: TGCGCCAGCAGCCCGCCGGGACAGACAGATACGCAGTATTTT. It is translated as CASSPPGQTDTQYF.

The rearrangement links TRBV12-3 or TRBV12-4 to TRBJ2-6; D unresolved. V lost 3 bases, J lost 2 bases, and 8 bases lay in between. This CDR3 has 15 residues. DNA of the CDR3: TGTGCCAGCAGTTTTTCACCCCCTGGGGCCAACGTCCTGACTTTC. Translated, it gives CASSFSPPGANVLTF.

This clonotype showed up just a few times. This rearrangement joins TRBV3-1 to TRBJ2-5; D unclear. Looked up from germline, CDR1 is LGHDT and CDR2 is YNNKEL (reference sequence). Trimming shortened V by 0 bases and J by 5 bases, and 4 bases separated the two germline ends. CDR3 length equals 12 residues. CDR3 DNA: TGTGCCAGCAGCCAAGAAACCGAGACCCAGTACTTC. Translation gives CASSQETETQYF.

This clonotype was counted between two and nine times. This chain uses TRBV4-1 with TRBJ1-1; D ambiguous. V dropped 0 bases and J dropped 11 bases, with 22 bases sitting between them. This CDR3 contains 16 residues. CDR1 is MGHRA and CDR2 is YSYEKL in the germline V gene. CDR3 protein: CASSQEGGVFVPGAFF. The CDR3 nucleotides read TGCGCCAGCAGCCAAGAGGGTGGGGTTTTCGTGCCGGGGGCTTTCTTT.

The chain uses TRBV5-1 and TRBJ2-1; tentatively, D is TRBD1 (5 bases). V was pared by 5 bases and J by 1 base, with 10 bases between. This CDR3 has 14 amino acids. The germline V gene encodes CDR1 SGHRS and CDR2 YFSETQ. DNA of the CDR3: TGCGCCAGCAGTTTGACAGTTTCCTACAATGAGCAGTTCTTC. This codes for CASSLTVSYNEQFF.

In its sample, this clonotype was seen once. The chain combines TRBV28 with TRBJ2-6, with D unresolved. Germline V gene lookup returns CDR1 MDHEN and CDR2 SYDVKM. This CDR3 region has 15 residues. Trimming removed 6 bases from V and 0 bases from J, with 9 bases in between. CDR3 loop: CASRDPGSGANVLTF. The CDR3 nucleotides are TGTGCCAGCAGAGATCCAGGCTCTGGGGCCAACGTCCTGACTTTC.

In this sample, this clonotype turned up a few times. The chain carries TRBV7-2 and TRBJ2-7, with 7 bases fitting TRBD2. J gave up 3 bases and V 6 bases, and 2 bases lay outside the gene matches. From germline, CDR1 is SGHTA and CDR2 FQGNSA. CDR3 length: 12 amino acids. In DNA, the CDR3 is TGTGCCAGCAGTGGGGGGGGCTACGAGCAGTACGTC. Protein sequence: CASSGGGYEQYV.

This clonotype was recorded a few times. The gene calls are TRBV5-1 and TRBJ2-5, with 7 bases matching TRBD2. The ends lost 4 bases at V and 1 base at J; junction bases unmatched: 7. Per the germline V gene, CDR1 is SGHRS and CDR2 is YFSETQ. The CDR3 length is 15 residues. The CDR3 is CASSQRLAIQETQYF. For the CDR3, the DNA is TGCGCCAGCAGCCAACGACTAGCCATCCAAGAGACCCAGTACTTC.

The CDR3 nucleotides read TGCGCCAGCAGCCAAGGATGGGGGGAATTGGAGGAAGAGACCCAGTACTTC. It yields the protein CASSQGWGELEEETQYF. The J gene is TRBJ2-5, the V gene TRBV4-1; possible D gene TRBD2, 6 bases. Germline assignment: CDR1 MGHRA and CDR2 YSYEKL. The CDR3 runs 17 residues. The germline V and J ends were trimmed by 1 base and 3 bases, with 18 bases remaining between them.

This clonotype was recorded at least ten times. The genes are TRBV28 and TRBJ2-7; TRBD1 agrees at 11 bases. Per the germline V gene, CDR1 is MDHEN and CDR2 is SYDVKM. V shed 7 bases and J 5 bases; nucleotides not matched to a gene: 13. The CDR3 is 16 amino acids. The CDR3 sequence: CASNVLLDRGPHEQYF. DNA for the CDR3: TGTGCCAGCAATGTTCTCCTGGACAGGGGGCCTCACGAGCAGTACTTC.

This clonotype was counted at least ten times. CDR3 amino acids: CASRGGQNTEAFF. The CDR3 nucleotides read TGTGCCAGCAGGGGAGGACAGAACACTGAAGCTTTCTTT. This sequence joins TRBV5-5 and TRBJ1-1, with D possibly matching TRBD1 (5 bases). The ends were cut back, 5 bases at V and 1 base at J, with 9 bases in the middle. This CDR3 region has 13 residues. Per germline, CDR1 SGHKS and CDR2 YYEKEE (reference sequence).

In the case of this clonotype: At one end, the junction sequence differs from germline, possibly due to a read error. This chain joins TRBV20-1 and TRBJ1-2; D is possibly TRBD1 (5 bases). Germline V gene data show CDR1 as DFQATT and CDR2 as SNEGSKA (reference sequence). This CDR3 contains 12 residues. CDR3 residues: CSATGGGYGYTF. The CDR3 DNA follows: TGCAGTGCGACCGGGGGAGGCTATGGCTACACTTTC.

In this sample, this clonotype turned up many times. The CDR3 sequence: CASSLSRISGHRLGGGYNEQFF. DNA for the CDR3: TGTGCCAGCAGTTTATCCCGAATTAGCGGCCACCGGCTGGGTGGAGGCTACAATGAGCAGTTCTTC. The chain employs TRBV27 and TRBJ2-1; TRBD2 is a possible D gene (6 bases). The CDR3 spans 22 residues. Germline V gene sequence: CDR1 MNHEY, CDR2 SMNVEV (reference sequence). V lost 0 bases to trimming and J lost 3 bases, with 30 bases between them.

As regards this clonotype: A read error may produce the germline difference seen at one junction end. The CDR3 loop reads CGVEVETGWIMDTEAFF. CDR3 bases: TGCGGCGTTGAAGTTGAGACAGGGTGGATAATGGACACTGAAGCTTTCTTT. The chain couples TRBV29-1 to TRBJ1-1; TRBD1 aligns across 7 bases. The CDR3 runs to 17 residues. Germline CDR1 and CDR2: SQVTM and ANQGSEA.

Ten or more counts support this clonotype. The junction and the germline gene differ at one end; a read error may be behind it. The chain employs TRBV19 and TRBJ2-6; D might be TRBD2 (6 bases). The CDR3 sequence is 15 residues long. CDR1 is LNHDA, CDR2 SQIVND, per germline (reference sequence). CDR3 sequence (DNA): TGCGCCAGCTCAATCGGGGGCTCTGGGGCCAACGTCCTGACTTTC. Amino acids: CASSIGGSGANVLTF.

This clonotype has a count of ten or more. The V call is TRBV11-3, the J call TRBJ2-7; D remains unclear. The CDR3 is made up of 9 amino acids. V was shortened by 5 bases and J by 10 bases, with 6 bases between the two germline ends. CDR1 and CDR2 from the germline V gene are SGHNT and YENEEA. CDR3: CASSPKQYF. Written as DNA, the CDR3 is TGTGCCAGCAGCCCCAAACAGTACTTC.